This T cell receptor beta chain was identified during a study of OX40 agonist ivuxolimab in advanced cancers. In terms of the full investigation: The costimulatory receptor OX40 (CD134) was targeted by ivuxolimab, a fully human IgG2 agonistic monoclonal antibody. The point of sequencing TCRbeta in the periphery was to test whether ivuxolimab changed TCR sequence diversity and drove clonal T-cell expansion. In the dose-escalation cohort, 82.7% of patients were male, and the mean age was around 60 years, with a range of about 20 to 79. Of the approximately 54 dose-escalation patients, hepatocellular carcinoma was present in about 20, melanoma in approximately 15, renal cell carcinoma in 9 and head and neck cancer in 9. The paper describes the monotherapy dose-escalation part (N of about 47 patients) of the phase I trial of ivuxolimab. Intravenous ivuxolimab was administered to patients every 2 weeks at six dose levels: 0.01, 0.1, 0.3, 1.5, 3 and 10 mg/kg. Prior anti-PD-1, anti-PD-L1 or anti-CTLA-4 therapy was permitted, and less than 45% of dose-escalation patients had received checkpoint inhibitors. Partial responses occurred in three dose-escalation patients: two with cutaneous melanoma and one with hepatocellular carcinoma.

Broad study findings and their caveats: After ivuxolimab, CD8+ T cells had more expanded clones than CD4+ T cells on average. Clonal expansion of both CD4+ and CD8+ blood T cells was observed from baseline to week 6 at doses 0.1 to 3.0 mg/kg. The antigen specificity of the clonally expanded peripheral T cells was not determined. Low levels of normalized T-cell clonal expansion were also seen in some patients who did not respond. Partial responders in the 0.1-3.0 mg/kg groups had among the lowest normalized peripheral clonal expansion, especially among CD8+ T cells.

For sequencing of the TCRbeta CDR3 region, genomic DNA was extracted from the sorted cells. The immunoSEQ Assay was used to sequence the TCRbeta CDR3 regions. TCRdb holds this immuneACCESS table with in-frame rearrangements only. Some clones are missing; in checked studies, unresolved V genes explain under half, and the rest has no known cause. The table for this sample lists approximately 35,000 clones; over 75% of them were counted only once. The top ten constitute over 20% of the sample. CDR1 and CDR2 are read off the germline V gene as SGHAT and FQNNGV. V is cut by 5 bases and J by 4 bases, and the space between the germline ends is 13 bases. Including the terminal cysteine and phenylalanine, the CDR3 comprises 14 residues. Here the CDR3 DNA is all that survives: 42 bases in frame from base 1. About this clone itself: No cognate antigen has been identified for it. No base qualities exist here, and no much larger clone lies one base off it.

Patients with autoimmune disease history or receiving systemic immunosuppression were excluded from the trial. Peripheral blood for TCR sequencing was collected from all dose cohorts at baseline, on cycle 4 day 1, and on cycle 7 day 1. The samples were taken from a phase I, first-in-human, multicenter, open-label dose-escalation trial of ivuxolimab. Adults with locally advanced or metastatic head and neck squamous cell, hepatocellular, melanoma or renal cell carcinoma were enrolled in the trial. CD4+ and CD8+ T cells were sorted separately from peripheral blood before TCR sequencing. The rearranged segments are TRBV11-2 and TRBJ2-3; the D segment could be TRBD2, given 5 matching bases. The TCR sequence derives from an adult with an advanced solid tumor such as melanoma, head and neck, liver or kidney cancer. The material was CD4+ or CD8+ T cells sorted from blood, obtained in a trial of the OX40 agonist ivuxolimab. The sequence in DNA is TGTGCCAGCAGCCGGTCCGGGAAGGCAGATACGCAGTATTTT. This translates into CASSRSGKADTQYF.